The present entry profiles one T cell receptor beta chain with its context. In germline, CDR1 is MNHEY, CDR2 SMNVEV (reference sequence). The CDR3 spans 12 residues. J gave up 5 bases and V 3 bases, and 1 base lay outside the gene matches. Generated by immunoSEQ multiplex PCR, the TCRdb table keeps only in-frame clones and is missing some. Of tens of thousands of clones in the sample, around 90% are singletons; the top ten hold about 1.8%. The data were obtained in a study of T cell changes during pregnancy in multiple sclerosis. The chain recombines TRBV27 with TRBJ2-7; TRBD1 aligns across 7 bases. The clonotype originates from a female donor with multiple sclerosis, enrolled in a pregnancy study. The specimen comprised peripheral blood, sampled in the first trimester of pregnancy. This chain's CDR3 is CASSLGQNEQYF. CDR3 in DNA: TGTGCCAGCAGTTTGGGACAGAACGAGCAGTACTTC.